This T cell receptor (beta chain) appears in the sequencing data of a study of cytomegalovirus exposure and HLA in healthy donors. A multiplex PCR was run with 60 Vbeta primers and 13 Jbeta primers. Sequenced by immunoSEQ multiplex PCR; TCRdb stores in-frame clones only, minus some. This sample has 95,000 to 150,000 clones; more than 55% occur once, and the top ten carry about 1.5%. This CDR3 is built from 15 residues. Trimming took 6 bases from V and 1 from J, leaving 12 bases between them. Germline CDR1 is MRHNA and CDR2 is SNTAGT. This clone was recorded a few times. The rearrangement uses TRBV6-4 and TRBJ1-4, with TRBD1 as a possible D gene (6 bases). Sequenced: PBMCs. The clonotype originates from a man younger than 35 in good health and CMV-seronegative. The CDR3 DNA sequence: TGTGCCAGCAGACGAGAAGGGGGAACTAATGAAAAACTGTTTTTT. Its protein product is CASRREGGTNEKLFF.